This T cell receptor (beta chain) was found in a study of OX40 agonist ivuxolimab in advanced cancers. Trimming took 2 bases from V and 4 from J, leaving 5 bases between them. CDR3 length: 11 amino acids. CDR1 and CDR2 from the germline V gene are SQVTM and ANQGSEA. Measured with immunoSEQ multiplex PCR; TCRdb has only the in-frame clones, and not every one. Of approximately 70,000 clones detected, roughly 94% appear once; the ten largest clones hold 15% to 19%. Peripheral blood came from all dose cohorts at three timepoints. This clone was picked up one time. Its antigen is still unknown. Study-wide results and caveats: Antigen specificity of clonally expanded peripheral T cells was not established.

The sample consisted of CD4+ or CD8+ T cells sorted from blood, taken in a trial of the OX40 agonist ivuxolimab. The clonotype was recovered from an adult with an advanced solid tumor such as melanoma, head and neck, liver or kidney cancer. The chain couples TRBV29-1 to TRBJ1-2, with unresolved D. CDR3 protein: CSVESPYGYTF. The CDR3 bases are TGCAGCGTTGAAAGTCCCTATGGCTACACCTTC.